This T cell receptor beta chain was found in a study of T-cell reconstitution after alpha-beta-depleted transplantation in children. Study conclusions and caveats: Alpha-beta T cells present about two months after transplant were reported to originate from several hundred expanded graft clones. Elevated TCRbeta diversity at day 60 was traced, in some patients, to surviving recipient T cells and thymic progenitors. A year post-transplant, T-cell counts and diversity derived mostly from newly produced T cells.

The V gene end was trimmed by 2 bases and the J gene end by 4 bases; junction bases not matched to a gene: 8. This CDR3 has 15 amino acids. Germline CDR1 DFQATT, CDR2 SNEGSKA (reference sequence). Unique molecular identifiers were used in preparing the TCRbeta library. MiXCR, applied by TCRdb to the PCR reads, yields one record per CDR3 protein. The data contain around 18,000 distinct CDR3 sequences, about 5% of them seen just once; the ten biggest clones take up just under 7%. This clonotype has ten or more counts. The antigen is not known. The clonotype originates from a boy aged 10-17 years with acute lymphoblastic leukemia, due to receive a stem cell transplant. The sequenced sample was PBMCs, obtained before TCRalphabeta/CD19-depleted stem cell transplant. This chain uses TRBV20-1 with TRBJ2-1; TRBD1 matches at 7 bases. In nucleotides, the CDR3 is TGCAGTGCTAGACGGGCAGGGGGATCTTACAATGAGCAGTTCTTC. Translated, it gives CSARRAGGSYNEQFF.